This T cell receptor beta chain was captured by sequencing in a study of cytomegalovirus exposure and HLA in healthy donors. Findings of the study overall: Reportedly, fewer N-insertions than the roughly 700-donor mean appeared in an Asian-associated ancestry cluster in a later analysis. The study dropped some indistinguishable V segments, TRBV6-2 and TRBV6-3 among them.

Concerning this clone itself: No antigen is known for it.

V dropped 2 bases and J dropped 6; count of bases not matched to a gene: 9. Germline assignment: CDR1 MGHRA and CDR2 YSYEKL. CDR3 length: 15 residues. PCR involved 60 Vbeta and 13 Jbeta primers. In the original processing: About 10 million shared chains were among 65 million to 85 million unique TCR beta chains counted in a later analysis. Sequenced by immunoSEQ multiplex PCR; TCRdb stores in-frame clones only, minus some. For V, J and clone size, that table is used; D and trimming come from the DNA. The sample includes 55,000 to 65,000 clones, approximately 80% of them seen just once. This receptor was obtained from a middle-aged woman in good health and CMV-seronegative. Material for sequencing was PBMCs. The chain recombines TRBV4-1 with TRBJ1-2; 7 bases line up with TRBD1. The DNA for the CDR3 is TGCGCCAGCAGCCAACCCACCGGGACAGAGGATGGCTACACCTTC. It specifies CASSQPTGTEDGYTF.